The clone carrying this TCR beta chain came up a few times. Its target is unknown. This sample is drawn from a study of T cells after yellow fever vaccination. Findings and caveats of the study: There was a possibility that FACS-sorted repertoires contained abundant clonotypes contaminating from the bulk population. Peaking on day 5 versus 15, the secondary response was faster but weaker.

The germline V gene encodes CDR1 GTSNPN and CDR2 SVGIG (reference sequence). The CDR3 length is 12 residues. V was trimmed by 0 bases and J by 11 bases, leaving 12 bases between them. TCRdb used MiXCR to reprocess the 5' RACE reads, holding one entry per CDR3 protein. The table shows 300,000 to 350,000 distinct CDR3 sequences, with roughly 7.5% occurring only once. The source material was PBMCs, sampled roughly seven weeks after the first yellow fever vaccination. The chain joins TRBV30 to TRBJ2-3, with D tentatively TRBD1 (5 bases). The TCR sequence derives from a man aged 18 to 29 who received the YFV17D yellow fever vaccine. The CDR3 bases are TGTGCCTGGAGTGTACTGCCCCAGGGGCAGTATTTT. Translation gives CAWSVLPQGQYF.